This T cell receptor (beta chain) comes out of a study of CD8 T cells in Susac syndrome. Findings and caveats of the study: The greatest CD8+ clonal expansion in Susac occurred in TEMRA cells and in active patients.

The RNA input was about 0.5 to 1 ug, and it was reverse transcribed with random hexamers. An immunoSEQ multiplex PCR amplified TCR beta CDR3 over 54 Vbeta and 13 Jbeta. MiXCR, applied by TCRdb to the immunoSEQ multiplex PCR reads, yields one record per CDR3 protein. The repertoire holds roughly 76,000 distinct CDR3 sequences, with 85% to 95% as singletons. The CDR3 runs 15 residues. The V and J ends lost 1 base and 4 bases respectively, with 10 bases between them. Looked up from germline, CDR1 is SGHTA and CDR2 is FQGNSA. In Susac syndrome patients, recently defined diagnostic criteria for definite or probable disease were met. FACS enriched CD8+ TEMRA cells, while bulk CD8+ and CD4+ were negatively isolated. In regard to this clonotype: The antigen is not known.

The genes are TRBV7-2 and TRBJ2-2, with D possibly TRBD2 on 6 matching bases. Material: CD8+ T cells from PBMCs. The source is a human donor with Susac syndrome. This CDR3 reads CASSLGGLLTGELFF. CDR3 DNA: TGTGCCAGCAGCTTAGGGGGACTTCTCACCGGGGAGCTGTTTTTT. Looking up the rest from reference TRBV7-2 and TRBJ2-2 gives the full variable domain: GAGVSQSPSNKVTEKGKDVELRCDPISGHTALYWYRQSLGQGLEFLIYFQGNSAPDKSGLPSDRFSAERTGGSVSTLTIQRTQQEDSAVYLCASSLGGLLTGELFFGEGSRLTVL.